Presented here are 17 T cell receptor beta chains from one specimen sequenced in a study of beta chain features in type 1 diabetes. The investigators reverse transcribed all of the isolated RNA, so they sequenced expressed TCRB transcripts. The assay was immunoSEQ multiplex PCR, and TCRdb's table has in-frame clones only and misses some. The data contain over 300,000 clones, 7% to 9% of them seen just once; the ten biggest clones take up around 0.45%. Material for sequencing was central memory CD4+ T cells from blood. The receptor set was obtained from a woman between 18 and 29 years old in good health.

The chain employs TRBV6-1 and TRBJ2-5, with TRBD2 identical over 10 bases. The trim removed 2 bases at V and 3 bases at J, leaving 3 bases unmatched. In germline, CDR1 is MNHNS, CDR2 SASEGT. The CDR3 covers 15 residues. CDR3 DNA sequence: TGTGCCAGCAGTGAACACCTAGCGGGAGAAGAGACCCAGTACTTC. This sequence encodes CASSEHLAGEETQYF.

The J gene is TRBJ2-3, the V gene TRBV28, with D possibly being TRBD1 or TRBD2 (6 bases each). Germline lookup yields CDR1 MDHEN and CDR2 SYDVKM. V gave up 10 bases and J gave up 2 bases, with 19 bases separating them. CDR3 length: 15 amino acids. The CDR3 nucleotides read TGTGCCACTCAGAGTAGAGGGGGGCACACAGATACGCAGTATTTT. Translation: CATQSRGGHTDTQYF.

This clone showed up just a few times. The J gene is TRBJ2-4, the V gene TRBV4-3; TRBD1 might be the D (6 bases). CDR1 and CDR2 from the germline V gene are LGHNA and YSLEER. Trimming removed 3 bases at V and 0 bases at J, with 9 bases between. CDR3 length equals 15 residues. The CDR3 DNA reads as TGCGCCAGCAGCCAGAGGACAGTAGCCAAAAACATTCAGTACTTC. This codes for CASSQRTVAKNIQYF.

This clone was detected ten times or more. Written as DNA, the CDR3 is TGCGCCAGCAGCCCTTTAACAGGACAGCTCAACGGAGAGACCCAGTACTTC. Translation gives CASSPLTGQLNGETQYF. The chain is built from TRBV5-1 and TRBJ2-5, with TRBD1 as a possible D gene (6 bases). The CDR3 has 17 amino acids. The germline CDR1 and CDR2 sequences are SGHRS and YFSETQ. V was pared by 4 bases and J by 4 bases, with 23 bases between.

This clone was detected ten times or more. Germline and junction disagree at one end, which may indicate a read error. The V and J genes are TRBV7-7 and TRBJ2-5, with D unresolved. Germline CDR1 is SSHAT and CDR2 is FNYEAQ (reference sequence). CDR3 length: 14 residues. This CDR3 reads CASSSRIGQETQYF. The CDR3 nucleotides read TGTGCTAGCAGCTCCCGGATTGGCCAAGAGACCCAGTACTTC.

V is TRBV5-5 and J is TRBJ2-1; D not resolved. In germline, CDR1 is SGHKS, CDR2 YYEKEE (reference sequence). The CDR3 has 13 residues. V lost 4 bases and J 6 bases, leaving 11 bases between the germline ends. The CDR3 loop is CASSPVAANEQFF. DNA of the CDR3: TGTGCCAGCAGCCCCGTAGCTGCCAATGAGCAGTTCTTC.

This rearrangement joins TRBV2 to TRBJ1-2, with D perhaps matching TRBD1 (5 bases). The CDR3 totals 13 residues. V was shortened by 7 bases and J by 3 bases, with 12 bases between the two germline ends. From germline, CDR1 is SNHLY and CDR2 FYNNEI. CDR3 nucleotides: TGTGCCAGCATTCTGGGGGGTCACTATGGCTACACCTTC. Translating gives CASILGGHYGYTF.

In this sample, this clone turned up once. V is TRBV7-2 and J is TRBJ2-1; either TRBD1 or TRBD2 may fit D (5 bases each). The V end lost 1 base, the J end lost 3 bases, and 10 bases lay between the germline ends. There are 15 residues in the CDR3. Germline V gives CDR1 SGHTA, CDR2 FQGNSA. The CDR3 region has the DNA TGTGCCAGCAGCTTAGGGGACCATGGCTACAATGAGCAGTTCTTC. Protein: CASSLGDHGYNEQFF.

This CDR3 reads CASSYVGVAEYEQYF. CDR3 bases: TGTGCCAGCAGCTACGTGGGAGTAGCTGAGTACGAGCAGTACTTC. V and J are TRBV9 and TRBJ2-7, with TRBD2 as a possible D gene (5 bases). This CDR3 spans 15 amino acids. Germline assignment: CDR1 SGDLS and CDR2 YYNGEE. Trimming pared 4 bases from V and 4 bases from J, leaving 18 bases between. Supplemented by reference TRBV9 and TRBJ2-7, the full variable domain reads DSGVTQTPKHLITATGQRVTLRCSPRSGDLSVYWYQQSLDQGLQFLIQYYNGEERAKGNILERFSAQQFPDLHSELNLSSLELGDSALYFCASSYVGVAEYEQYFGPGTRLTVT.

The chain recombines TRBV18 with TRBJ1-3, with D hard to call. CDR1 and CDR2 (germline): KGHSH, LQKENI. The CDR3 loop spans 17 amino acids. V lost 3 bases and J lost 2, with 17 bases in between. Here the CDR3 DNA reads TGTGCCAGCTCACCCCGTGGTCCGGCTGGCACTGGAAACACCATATATTTT. Its protein is CASSPRGPAGTGNTIYF.

Many counts were recorded for this clone. This CDR3 is also generated by other DNA sequences in the sample. J is TRBJ2-2 and V is TRBV19; no firm D call. V was cut by 3 bases and J by 2 bases, with 7 bases left in between. This CDR3 is built from 14 residues. Germline CDR1 LNHDA, CDR2 SQIVND (reference sequence). The CDR3 is CASSMGGNTGELFF. In nucleotides, the CDR3 is TGTGCCAGTAGTATGGGTGGTAACACCGGGGAGCTGTTTTTT.

The CDR3 region is CASSVTHSSYEQYF. The DNA for the CDR3 is TGCGCCAGCAGCGTAACACACTCTTCCTACGAGCAGTACTTC. The rearrangement joins TRBV5-1 to TRBJ2-7; no reliable D call. With 4 bases removed from V and 1 base from J, the gap between germline ends came to 12 bases. The CDR3 length is 14 residues. Germline CDR1 and CDR2: SGHRS and YFSETQ.

In this sample, this clone turned up a few times. The V gene is TRBV11-2, the J gene TRBJ1-2; 9 positions match TRBD1. The CDR3 sequence is 14 residues long. Germline lookup yields CDR1 SGHAT and CDR2 FQNNGV. J gave up 3 bases and V 5 bases, and 4 bases lay outside the gene matches. As DNA, the CDR3 is TGTGCCAGCAGCGTAGGGACAGGGTACTATGGCTACACCTTC. Amino acid sequence: CASSVGTGYYGYTF.

The chain has TRBV5-6 and TRBJ2-5; D unresolved. Trimming stripped 4 bases from V and 0 bases from J, with 10 bases between. The CDR3 is 14 amino acids. Germline V gene sequence: CDR1 SGHDT, CDR2 YYEEEE. Here the CDR3 reads CASSVAGNQETQYF. CDR3 DNA: TGTGCCAGCAGCGTGGCCGGCAACCAAGAGACCCAGTACTTC.

CDR3 sequence: CASSPGQGFRDEQFF. CDR3 DNA: TGTGCCAGCTCACCAGGACAGGGATTCCGGGATGAGCAGTTCTTC. This chain links TRBV18 with TRBJ2-1; 8 bases line up with TRBD1. This CDR3 spans 15 amino acids. V dropped 2 bases and J dropped 8; count of bases not matched to a gene: 8. Looked up from germline, CDR1 is KGHSH and CDR2 is LQKENI.

The chain couples TRBV11-3 to TRBJ2-1; D may correspond to TRBD1 or TRBD2 (5 bases each). CDR3 length: 15 amino acids. CDR1 and CDR2 from the germline V gene are SGHNT and YENEEA. With 3 bases removed from V and 0 bases from J, the gap between germline ends came to 9 bases. As DNA, the CDR3 is TGTGCCAGCAGCTTTATCGGGGCCTCCTACAATGAGCAGTTCTTC. This codes for CASSFIGASYNEQFF.

This clone has a handful of counts. V is TRBV7-2 and J is TRBJ1-2, with 8 bases that match TRBD1. The germline CDR1 and CDR2 sequences are SGHTA and FQGNSA. This CDR3 has 15 amino acids. The V gene end was trimmed by 7 bases and the J gene end by 6 bases; junction bases not matched to a gene: 13. The CDR3 is CASTPVATGGDGYTF. DNA for the CDR3: TGTGCCAGCACCCCCGTGGCCACAGGGGGGGATGGCTACACCTTC.